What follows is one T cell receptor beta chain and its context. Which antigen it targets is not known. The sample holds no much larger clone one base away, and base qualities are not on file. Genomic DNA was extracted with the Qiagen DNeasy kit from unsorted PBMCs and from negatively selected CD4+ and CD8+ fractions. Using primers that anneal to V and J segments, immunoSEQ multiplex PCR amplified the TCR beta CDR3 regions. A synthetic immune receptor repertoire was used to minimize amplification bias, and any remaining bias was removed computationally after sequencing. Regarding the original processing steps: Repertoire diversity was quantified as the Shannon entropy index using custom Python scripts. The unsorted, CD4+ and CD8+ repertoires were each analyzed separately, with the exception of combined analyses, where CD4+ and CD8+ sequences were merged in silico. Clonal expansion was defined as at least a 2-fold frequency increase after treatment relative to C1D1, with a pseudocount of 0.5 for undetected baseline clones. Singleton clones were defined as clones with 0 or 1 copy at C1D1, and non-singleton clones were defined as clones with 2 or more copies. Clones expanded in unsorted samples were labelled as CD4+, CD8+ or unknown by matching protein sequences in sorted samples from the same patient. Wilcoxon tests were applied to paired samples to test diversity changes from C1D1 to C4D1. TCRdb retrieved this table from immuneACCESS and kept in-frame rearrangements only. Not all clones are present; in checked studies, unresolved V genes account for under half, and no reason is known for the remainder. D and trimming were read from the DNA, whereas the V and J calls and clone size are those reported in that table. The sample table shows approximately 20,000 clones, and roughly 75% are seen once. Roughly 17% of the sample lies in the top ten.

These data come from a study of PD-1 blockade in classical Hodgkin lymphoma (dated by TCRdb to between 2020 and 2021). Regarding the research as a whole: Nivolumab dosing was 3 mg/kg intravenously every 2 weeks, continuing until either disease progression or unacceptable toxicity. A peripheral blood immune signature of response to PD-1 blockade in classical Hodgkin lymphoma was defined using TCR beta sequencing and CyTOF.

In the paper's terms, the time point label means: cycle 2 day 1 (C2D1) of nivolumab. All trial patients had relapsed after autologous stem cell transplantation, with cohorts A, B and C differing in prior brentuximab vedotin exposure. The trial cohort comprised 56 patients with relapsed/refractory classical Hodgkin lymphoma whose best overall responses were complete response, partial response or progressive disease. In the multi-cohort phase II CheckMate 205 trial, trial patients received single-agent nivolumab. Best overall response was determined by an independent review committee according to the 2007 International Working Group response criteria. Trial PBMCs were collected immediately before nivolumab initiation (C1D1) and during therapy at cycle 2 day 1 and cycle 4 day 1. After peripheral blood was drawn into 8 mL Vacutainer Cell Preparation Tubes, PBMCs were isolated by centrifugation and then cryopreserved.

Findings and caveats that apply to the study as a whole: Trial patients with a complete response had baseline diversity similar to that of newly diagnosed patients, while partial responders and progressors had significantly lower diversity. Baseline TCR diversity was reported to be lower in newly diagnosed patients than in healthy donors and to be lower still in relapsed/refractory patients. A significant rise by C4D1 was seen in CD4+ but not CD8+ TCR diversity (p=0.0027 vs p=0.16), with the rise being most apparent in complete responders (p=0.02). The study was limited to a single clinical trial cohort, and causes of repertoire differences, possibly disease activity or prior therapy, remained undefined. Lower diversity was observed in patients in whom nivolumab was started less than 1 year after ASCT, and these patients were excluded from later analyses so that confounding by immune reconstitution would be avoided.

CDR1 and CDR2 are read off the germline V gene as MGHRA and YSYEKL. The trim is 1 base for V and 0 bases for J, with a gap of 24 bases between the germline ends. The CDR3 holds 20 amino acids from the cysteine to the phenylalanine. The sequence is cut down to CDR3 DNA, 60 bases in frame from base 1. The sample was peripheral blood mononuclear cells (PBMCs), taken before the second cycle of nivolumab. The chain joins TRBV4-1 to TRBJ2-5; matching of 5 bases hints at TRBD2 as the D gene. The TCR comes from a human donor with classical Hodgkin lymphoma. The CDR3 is CASSQVGRGTLRRNQETQYF. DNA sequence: TGCGCCAGCAGCCAAGTAGGCCGGGGTACGCTTCGACGAAACCAAGAGACCCAGTACTTC.